The T cell receptor beta chain under discussion was sequenced for a study of cytomegalovirus exposure and HLA in healthy donors. Details on this clone: Its antigen is not identified.

The CDR3 is 14 amino acids. V was shortened by 5 bases and J by 6 bases, with 14 bases between the two germline ends. The germline V gene has CDR1 SGHTA and CDR2 FQGNSA. Study-wide results and limits: The study listed 150 to 200 cytomegalovirus-associated TCR beta chains. A subsequent analysis found that TCR clusters from the first cohort also tended to co-occur in the approximately 130 validation repertoires, with roughly 95% of cluster scores above 0.

Sequencing used immunoSEQ multiplex PCR; TCRdb keeps in-frame clones, though not all of them. Of more than 300,000 clones detected, roughly 88% appear once; the ten largest clones hold 0.7% to 0.85%. The sample consisted of PBMCs. This sequence originates from a woman younger than 35 in good health and CMV-seronegative. The chain is built from TRBV7-2 and TRBJ2-1; no clear D gene. CDR3 bases: TGTGCCAGCAGCATGCAAACGGGTCCCAATGAGCAGTTCTTC. This translates into CASSMQTGPNEQFF.